This record covers a single TCR beta chain. The data stem from a study of identical twins. Each CDR3 protein gets one entry after TCRdb re-called the 5' RACE reads with MiXCR. The sample contains nearly 900,000 distinct CDR3 sequences, more than 9% of which appear only once. The CDR3 loop spans 19 amino acids. V lost 2 bases and J 4 bases, leaving 21 bases between the germline ends. CDR1 and CDR2 (germline): ENHRY, SYGVKD. The data were also submitted as part of a second study, on yellow fever vaccine responses in identical twins.

This chain joins TRBV10-3 and TRBJ2-6; perhaps TRBD1 as D (5 bases). The receptor was isolated from a young woman in good health. The sequencing sample was made of PBMCs. The CDR3 DNA reads as TGTGCCATCAGTGAGAGAGAGAGAAGCCCCAGGGCGGGGGCCAACGTCCTGACTTTC. It encodes CAISERERSPRAGANVLTF.